These T cell receptor beta chains were read from a single sample in a study of beta chain features in type 1 diabetes. Clones were read by immunoSEQ multiplex PCR, and TCRdb kept only the in-frame ones, dropping some. The profile shows around 330,000 clones, roughly 9.6% of them singletons. Material: naive CD4+ T cells from blood. The origin of the receptors is a woman under 40 in good health. Each CDR3 is given with its conserved first and last residue. Each record gives: clone size, CDR3 length, J gene, V gene, D gene, CDR3 protein, CDR3 DNA. D genes are given only for firm matches. Clone size is not always given. Where it is, it says once, few, many or a class for expanded clones.

>NA|16|TRBJ1-3|TRBV7-9|NA
CASSLPQEVSGNTIYF
TGTGCCAGCAGCTTACCCCAGGAAGTCTCTGGAAACACCATATATTTT
>NA|15|TRBJ1-2|TRBV30|NA
CAWRDSGMGNYGYTF
TGTGCCTGGAGGGATTCAGGGATGGGTAACTATGGCTACACCTTC
>NA|16|TRBJ2-1|TRBV6-5|NA
CASSYSGTATYNEQFF
TGTGCCAGCAGTTACTCCGGGACTGCAACCTACAATGAGCAGTTCTTC
>few|12|TRBJ1-2|TRBV30|NA
CAWSQANYGYTF
TGTGCCTGGTCCCAGGCTAACTATGGCTACACCTTC
>NA|16|TRBJ2-7|TRBV28|TRBD2
CTTRTSGMGWNYEQYF
TGCACAACGCGTACTAGCGGGATGGGGTGGAACTACGAGCAGTACTTC
>few|13|TRBJ1-1|TRBV30|NA
CAWSRGVRTEAFF
TGTGCCTGGAGCAGGGGTGTTCGGACTGAAGCTTTCTTT
>few|14|TRBJ1-2|TRBV5-1|TRBD1
CASSLGQGNYGYTF
TGCGCCAGCAGCTTGGGACAGGGGAACTATGGCTACACCTTC
>few|16|TRBJ1-1|TRBV5-5|NA
CASSISTRGYNTEAFF
TGTGCCAGCAGCATATCTACCAGGGGCTACAACACTGAAGCTTTCTTT
>few|14|TRBJ2-1|TRBV6-5|TRBD2
CASSYGAGDGEQFF
TGTGCCAGCAGTTACGGAGCGGGAGACGGTGAGCAGTTCTTC
>few|14|TRBJ2-7|TRBV7-2|NA
CASSLRIAPHEQYF
TGTGCCAGCAGCTTACGGATAGCCCCCCACGAGCAGTACTTC
>few|12|TRBJ1-2|TRBV5-6|NA
CASSSTNYGYTF
TGTGCCAGCAGCTCTACTAACTATGGCTACACCTTC
>once|13|TRBJ2-2|TRBV28|NA
CASSLSNTGELFF
TGTGCCAGCAGTCTTTCCAACACCGGGGAGCTGTTTTTT
>few|15|TRBJ1-2|TRBV6-5|TRBD1
CASSSTGGSNYGYTF
TGTGCCAGCAGTTCCACAGGGGGATCAAACTATGGCTACACCTTC
>NA|16|TRBJ2-7|TRBV28|NA
CASSGAAGPPPYEQYF
TGTGCCAGCAGCGGGGCGGCGGGGCCCCCTCCCTACGAGCAGTACTTC
>few|15|TRBJ2-7|TRBV27|TRBD2
CASSSGTSVSDEQYF
TGTGCCAGCAGCTCCGGGACTAGCGTCAGTGACGAGCAGTACTTC
>few|15|TRBJ2-1|TRBV18|NA
CASSPKDSLYNEQFF
TGTGCCAGCTCACCCAAGGACTCCCTTTACAATGAGCAGTTCTTC
>NA|13|TRBJ1-3|TRBV2|TRBD1
CASKDRAGNTIYF
TGTGCCAGCAAGGACAGGGCTGGAAACACCATATATTTT
>NA|15|TRBJ2-7|TRBV10-3|TRBD2
CAISAGAGEAYEQYF
TGTGCCATCAGTGCCGGAGCGGGAGAAGCCTACGAGCAGTACTTC
>few|15|TRBJ2-1|TRBV29-1|TRBD1
CSALRRDRRNNEQFF
TGCAGCGCCTTAAGACGGGACAGGCGGAACAATGAGCAGTTCTTC
>NA|14|TRBJ1-5|TRBV6-1|NA
CASSEGGGNQPQHF
TGTGCCAGCAGTGAGGGGGGAGGCAATCAGCCCCAGCATTTT
>NA|15|TRBJ2-3|TRBV21-1|NA
CATSNPRDNTDTQYF
TGTGCCACATCAAATCCTAGGGACAACACAGATACGCAGTATTTT
>few|16|TRBJ2-1|TRBV5-1|TRBD2
CASSFRAGVAYNEQFF
TGCGCCAGCAGCTTCCGGGCGGGAGTGGCCTACAATGAGCAGTTCTTC
>NA|16|TRBJ1-5|TRBV18|NA
CASSSTRTDSNQPQHF
TGTGCCAGCTCATCAACCCGGACAGATAGCAATCAGCCCCAGCATTTT
>few|15|TRBJ1-5|TRBV7-6|TRBD1
CASSWRTGLNQPQHF
TGTGCCAGCAGCTGGCGGACAGGACTAAATCAGCCCCAGCATTTT